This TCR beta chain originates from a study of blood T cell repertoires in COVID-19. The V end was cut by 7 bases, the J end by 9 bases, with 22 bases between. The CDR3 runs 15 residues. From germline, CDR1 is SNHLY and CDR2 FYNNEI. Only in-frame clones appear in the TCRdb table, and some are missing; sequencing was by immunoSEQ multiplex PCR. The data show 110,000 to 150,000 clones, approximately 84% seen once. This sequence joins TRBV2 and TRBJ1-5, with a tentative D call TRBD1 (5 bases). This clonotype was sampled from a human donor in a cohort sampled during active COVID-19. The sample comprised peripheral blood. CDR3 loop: CASKGSTDRNRPQHF. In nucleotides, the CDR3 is TGTGCCAGCAAGGGGTCGACAGACCGAAATAGGCCCCAGCATTTT.